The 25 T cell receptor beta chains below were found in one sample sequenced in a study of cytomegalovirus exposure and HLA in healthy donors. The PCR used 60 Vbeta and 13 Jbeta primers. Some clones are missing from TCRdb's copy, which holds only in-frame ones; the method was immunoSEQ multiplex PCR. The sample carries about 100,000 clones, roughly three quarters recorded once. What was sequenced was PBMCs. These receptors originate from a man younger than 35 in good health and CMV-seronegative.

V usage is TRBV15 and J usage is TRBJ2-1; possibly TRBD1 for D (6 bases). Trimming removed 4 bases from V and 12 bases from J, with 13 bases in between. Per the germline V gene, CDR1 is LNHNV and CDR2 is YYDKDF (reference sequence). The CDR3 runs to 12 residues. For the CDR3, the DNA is TGTGCCACCAGCATGGGGGCAATGAGGCAGTTCTTC. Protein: CATSMGAMRQFF.

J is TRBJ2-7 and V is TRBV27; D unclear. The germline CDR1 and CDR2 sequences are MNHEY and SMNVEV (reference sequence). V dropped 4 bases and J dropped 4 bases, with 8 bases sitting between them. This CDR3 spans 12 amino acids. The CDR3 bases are TGTGCCAGCAGTTCCGCGGCGTACGAGCAGTACTTC. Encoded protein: CASSSAAYEQYF.

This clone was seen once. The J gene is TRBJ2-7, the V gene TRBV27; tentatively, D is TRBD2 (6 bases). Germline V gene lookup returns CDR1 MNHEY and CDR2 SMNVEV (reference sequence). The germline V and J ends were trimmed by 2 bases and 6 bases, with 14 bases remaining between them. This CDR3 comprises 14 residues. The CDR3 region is CASSLDAGRSEQYF. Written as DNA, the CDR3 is TGTGCCAGCAGTTTAGATGCAGGGAGGAGCGAGCAGTACTTC.

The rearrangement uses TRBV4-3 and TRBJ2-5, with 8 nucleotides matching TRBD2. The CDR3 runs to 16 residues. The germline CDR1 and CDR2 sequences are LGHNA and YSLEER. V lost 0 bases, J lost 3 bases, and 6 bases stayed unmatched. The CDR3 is CASSQDGPGGEETQYF. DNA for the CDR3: TGCGCCAGCAGCCAAGATGGGCCGGGGGGGGAAGAGACCCAGTACTTC.

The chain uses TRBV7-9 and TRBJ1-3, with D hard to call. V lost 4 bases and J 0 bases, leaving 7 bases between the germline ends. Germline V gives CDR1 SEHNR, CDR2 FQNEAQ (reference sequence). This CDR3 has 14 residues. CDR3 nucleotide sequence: TGTGCCAGCAGCTCGGGAACCTCTGGAAACACCATATATTTT. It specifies CASSSGTSGNTIYF.

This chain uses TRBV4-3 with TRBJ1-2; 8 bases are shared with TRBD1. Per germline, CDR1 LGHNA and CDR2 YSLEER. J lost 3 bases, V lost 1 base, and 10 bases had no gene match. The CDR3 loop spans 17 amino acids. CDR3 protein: CASSQGDRPQTYYGYTF. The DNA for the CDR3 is TGCGCCAGCAGCCAAGGGGACAGGCCTCAAACCTACTATGGCTACACCTTC.

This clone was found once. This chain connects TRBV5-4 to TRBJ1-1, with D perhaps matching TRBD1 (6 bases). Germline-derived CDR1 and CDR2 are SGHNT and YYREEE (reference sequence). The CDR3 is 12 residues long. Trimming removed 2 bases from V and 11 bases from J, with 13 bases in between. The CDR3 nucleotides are TGTGCCAGCAGCTTTTCAGGGGAAGAGGCTTTCTTT. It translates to CASSFSGEEAFF.

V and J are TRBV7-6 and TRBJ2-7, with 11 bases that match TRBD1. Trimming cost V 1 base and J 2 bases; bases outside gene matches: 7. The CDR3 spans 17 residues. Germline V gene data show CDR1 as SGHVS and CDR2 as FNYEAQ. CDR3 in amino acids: CASSLVALGQGAYEQYF. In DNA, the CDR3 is TGTGCCAGCAGCTTAGTTGCTCTGGGACAGGGGGCCTACGAGCAGTACTTC.

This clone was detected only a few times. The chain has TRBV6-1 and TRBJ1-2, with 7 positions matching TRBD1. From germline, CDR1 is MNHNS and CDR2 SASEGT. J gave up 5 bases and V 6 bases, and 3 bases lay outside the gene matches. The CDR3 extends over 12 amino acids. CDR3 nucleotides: TGTGCCAGCAGCATACAGGGGTATGGCTACACCTTC. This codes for CASSIQGYGYTF.

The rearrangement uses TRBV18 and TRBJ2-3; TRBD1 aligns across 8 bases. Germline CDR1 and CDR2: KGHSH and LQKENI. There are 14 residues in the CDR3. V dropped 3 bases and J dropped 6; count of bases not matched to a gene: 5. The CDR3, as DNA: TGTGCCAGCTCACCGGTCCAGGGGGCCGATACGCAGTATTTT. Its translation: CASSPVQGADTQYF.

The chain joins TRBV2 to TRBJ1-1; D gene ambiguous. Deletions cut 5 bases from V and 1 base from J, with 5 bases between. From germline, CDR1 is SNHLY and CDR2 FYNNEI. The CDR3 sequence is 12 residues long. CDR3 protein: CASSPRNTEAFF. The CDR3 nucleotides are TGTGCCAGCAGTCCCAGGAACACTGAAGCTTTCTTT. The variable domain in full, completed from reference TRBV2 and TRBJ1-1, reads EPEVTQTPSHQVTQMGQEVILRCVPISNHLYFYWYRQILGQKVEFLVSFYNNEISEKSEIFDDQFSVERPDGSNFTLKIRSTKLEDSAMYFCASSPRNTEAFFGQGTRLTVV.

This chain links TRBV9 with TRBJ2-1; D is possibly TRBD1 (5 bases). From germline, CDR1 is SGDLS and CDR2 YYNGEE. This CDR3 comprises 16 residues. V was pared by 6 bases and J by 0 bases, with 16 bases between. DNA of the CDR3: TGTGCCAGCACCTTAACGGACACGCTCTCCTACAATGAGCAGTTCTTC. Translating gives CASTLTDTLSYNEQFF. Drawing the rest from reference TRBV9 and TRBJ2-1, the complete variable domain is DSGVTQTPKHLITATGQRVTLRCSPRSGDLSVYWYQQSLDQGLQFLIQYYNGEERAKGNILERFSAQQFPDLHSELNLSSLELGDSALYFCASTLTDTLSYNEQFFGPGTRLTVL.

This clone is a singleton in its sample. DNA for the CDR3: TGTGCCAGCAGCCCACTGGGGACTGGCAAATTGGCCCAGTACTTC. Translation gives CASSPLGTGKLAQYF. The V gene is TRBV5-6, the J gene TRBJ2-5, with D possibly TRBD2 on 6 matching bases. The CDR3 is 15 amino acids. Trimming removed 4 bases from V and 9 bases from J, with 22 bases in between. Germline CDR1 is SGHDT and CDR2 is YYEEEE.

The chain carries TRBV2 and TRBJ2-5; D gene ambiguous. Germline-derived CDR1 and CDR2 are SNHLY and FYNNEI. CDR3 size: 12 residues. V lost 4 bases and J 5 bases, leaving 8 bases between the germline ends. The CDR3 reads CASSVKRETQYF. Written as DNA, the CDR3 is TGTGCCAGCAGTGTGAAGAGGGAGACCCAGTACTTC.

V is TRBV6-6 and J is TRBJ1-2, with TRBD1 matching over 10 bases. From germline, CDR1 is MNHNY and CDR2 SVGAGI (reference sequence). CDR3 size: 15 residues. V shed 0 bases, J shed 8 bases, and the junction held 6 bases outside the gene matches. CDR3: CASSYSTGGLSGYTF. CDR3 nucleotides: TGTGCCAGCAGTTACTCGACAGGGGGCTTGAGCGGCTACACCTTC.

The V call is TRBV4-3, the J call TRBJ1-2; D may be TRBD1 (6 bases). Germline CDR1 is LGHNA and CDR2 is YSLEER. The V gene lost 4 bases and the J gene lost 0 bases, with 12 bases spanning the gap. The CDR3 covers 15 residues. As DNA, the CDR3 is TGCGCCAGCAGCCGCGGACAGACCTCTAACTATGGCTACACCTTC. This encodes CASSRGQTSNYGYTF.

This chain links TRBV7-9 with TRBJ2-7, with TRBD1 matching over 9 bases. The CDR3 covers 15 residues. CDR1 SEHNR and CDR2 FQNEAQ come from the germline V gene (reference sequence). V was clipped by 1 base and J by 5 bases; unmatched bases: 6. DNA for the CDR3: TGTGCCAGCAGCTTAGGGACAGGGGAGACGGACGAGCAGTACTTC. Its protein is CASSLGTGETDEQYF.

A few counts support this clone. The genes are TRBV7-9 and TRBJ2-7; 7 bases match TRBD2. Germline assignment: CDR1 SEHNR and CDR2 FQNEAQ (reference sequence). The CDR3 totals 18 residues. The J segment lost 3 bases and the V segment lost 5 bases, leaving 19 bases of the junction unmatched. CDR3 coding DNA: TGTGCCAGCAGCCCACGAGGGGAGCTAGCGGAGGGCCGCTACGAGCAGTACTTC. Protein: CASSPRGELAEGRYEQYF.

The chain's CDR3 is CASSLLASGGANIQYF. The CDR3 nucleotides are TGTGCCAGCAGTTTGCTTGCTAGCGGGGGGGCCAACATTCAGTACTTC. The chain uses TRBV27 and TRBJ2-4; 12 nucleotides match TRBD2. This CDR3 has 16 amino acids. The V gene end was trimmed by 3 bases and the J gene end by 7 bases; junction bases not matched to a gene: 7. Germline V lookup: CDR1 MNHEY, CDR2 SMNVEV (reference sequence).

The CDR3 loop is CASKRDRSSYEQYF. DNA for the CDR3: TGTGCCAGCAAAAGGGACAGGTCTTCTTACGAGCAGTACTTC. The J gene is TRBJ2-7, the V gene TRBV6-5; 8 positions agree with TRBD1. The CDR3 spans 14 residues. CDR1 is MNHEY, CDR2 SVGAGI, per germline. V trimming: 7 bases; J trimming: 4 bases; junction bases outside the gene matches: 9.

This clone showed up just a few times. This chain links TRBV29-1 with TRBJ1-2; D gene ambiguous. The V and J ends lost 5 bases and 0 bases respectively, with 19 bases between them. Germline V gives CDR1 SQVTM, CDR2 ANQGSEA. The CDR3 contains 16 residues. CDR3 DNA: TGCAGCGTTTATGGCTTGGGAGGACGGACTAACTATGGCTACACCTTC. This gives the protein CSVYGLGGRTNYGYTF.

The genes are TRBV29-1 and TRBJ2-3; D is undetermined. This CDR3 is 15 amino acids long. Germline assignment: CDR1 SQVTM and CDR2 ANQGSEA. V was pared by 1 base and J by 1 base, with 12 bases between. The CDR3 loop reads CSVEGLRERTDTQYF. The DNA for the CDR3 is TGCAGCGTTGAAGGGTTGAGAGAACGCACAGATACGCAGTATTTT.

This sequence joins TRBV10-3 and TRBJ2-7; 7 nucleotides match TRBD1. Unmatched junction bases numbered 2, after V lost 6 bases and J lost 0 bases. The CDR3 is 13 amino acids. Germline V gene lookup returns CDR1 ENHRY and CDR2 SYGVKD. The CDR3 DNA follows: TGTGCCATCAGCCGACAGGGCTCCTACGAGCAGTACTTC. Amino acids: CAISRQGSYEQYF.

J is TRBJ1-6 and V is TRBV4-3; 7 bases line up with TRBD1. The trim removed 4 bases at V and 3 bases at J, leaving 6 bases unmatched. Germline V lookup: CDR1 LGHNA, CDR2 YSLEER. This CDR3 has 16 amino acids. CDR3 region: CASSPTGDIYNSPLHF. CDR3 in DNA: TGCGCCAGCAGCCCCACAGGGGACATCTATAATTCACCCCTCCACTTT.

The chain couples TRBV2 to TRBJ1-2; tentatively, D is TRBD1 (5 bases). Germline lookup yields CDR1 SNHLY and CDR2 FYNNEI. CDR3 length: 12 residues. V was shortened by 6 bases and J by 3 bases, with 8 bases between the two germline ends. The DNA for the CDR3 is TGTGCCAGCAGAAGGGACTACTATGGCTACACCTTC. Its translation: CASRRDYYGYTF.